This TCR beta chain is drawn from a study of blood T cells in healthy people across ages. Study-level findings and limits: Naive T cell percentage strongly correlated with TCR beta diversity.

About this clonotype: The target antigen is unknown.

With a J-beta primer mix and a sample-barcoded 5' primer, a second PCR ran about 7 to 11 cycles. Researchers report that each sample yielded at least 2.5 million CDR3-containing paired-end reads. TCRdb recomputed calls from the 5' RACE reads with MiXCR, one row per CDR3 protein. The profile shows nearly 1 million distinct CDR3 sequences, just over 50% of them singletons. Per-sample yields of isolated PBMCs were at least 6 million. This CDR3 is 14 amino acids long. Trimming removed 3 bases from V and 7 bases from J, with 16 bases in between. Germline-derived CDR1 and CDR2 are DFQATT and SNEGSKA (reference sequence).

Sequences were obtained from blood. J is TRBJ2-1 and V is TRBV20-1; possible D gene TRBD1, 5 bases. The clonotype comes from a woman aged 55-75 years in good health. In nucleotides, the CDR3 is TGCAGTGCTAGCCTGGGTGCAGGGTGGAATGAGCAGTTCTTC. The encoded protein is CSASLGAGWNEQFF.